Listed below are T cell receptor beta chains from one sample, sequenced in a study of blood T cell repertoires in COVID-19. Using immunoSEQ multiplex PCR, the repertoire was profiled, and TCRdb retains in-frame clones only, with some absent. Among 400,000 to 500,000 clones, roughly 84% were seen once, and the ten largest hold roughly 1.4%. The source material was PBMCs or T cells enriched from blood (not recorded which). These receptors were obtained from a woman aged 18 to 35 who had been exposed to COVID-19. The CDR3 runs from the conserved cysteine through the conserved F or W. A D gene is named only where the DNA matches it firmly. Size is omitted from some rows. Given values are once, few, many or a class for expanded clones.

j_call | v_call | clone_size | d_call | cdr3_nt | cdr3_aa
TRBJ1-4 | TRBV11-2 | NA | TRBD1 | TGTGCCAGCAGCGTCGACAGGGGCCAAGAAAAACTGTTTTTT | CASSVDRGQEKLFF
TRBJ1-2 | TRBV10-2 | NA | TRBD1 | TGCGCCAGCAGTGAGTCCGGGACAGGTTCTAACTATGGCTACACCTTC | CASSESGTGSNYGYTF
TRBJ1-2 | TRBV18 | NA | NA | TGTGCCAGCTCGTGGGCCGAAAAAGGCTATGGCTACACCTTC | CASSWAEKGYGYTF
TRBJ2-2 | TRBV7-6 | NA | NA | TGTGCCAGCAGCCCTGGGTACAAGTCGGGAGGGGAGCTGTTTTTT | CASSPGYKSGGELFF
TRBJ2-5 | TRBV29-1 | NA | NA | TGCAGCGTTGCCGGTTCTTTCAGGGAAGGAGAGACCCAGTACTTC | CSVAGSFREGETQYF
TRBJ2-5 | TRBV2 | NA | TRBD1 | TGTGCCAGCAGTGAAGCGAATGACAGGGTCCAAGAGACCCAGTACTTC | CASSEANDRVQETQYF
TRBJ2-3 | TRBV7-9 | NA | TRBD2 | TGTGCCAGCAGCTTTCCGACTAGCGGGGGGGCCGGAGATACGCAGTATTTT | CASSFPTSGGAGDTQYF
TRBJ2-2 | TRBV29-1 | NA | TRBD1 | TGCAGCGTTGACAGGGGGCAGACCGGGGAGCTGTTTTTT | CSVDRGQTGELFF
TRBJ2-1 | TRBV3-1/TRBV3-2 | once | NA | TGTGCCAGCAGCTTCCGTTCGAATGAGCAGTTCTTC | CASSFRSNEQFF
TRBJ2-7 | TRBV6-7 | NA | TRBD1 | TGTGCCGGACAGGGTAGTTTCTACGAGCAGTACTTC | CAGQGSFYEQYF
TRBJ2-3 | TRBV3-1/TRBV3-2 | NA | NA | TGTGCCAGCAGCCAATCTCGAACAGGGACAGATACGCAGTATTTT | CASSQSRTGTDTQYF
TRBJ2-5 | TRBV7-2 | NA | NA | TGTGCCAGCAGCTTAGGGCGGGGAGAGACCCAGTACTTC | CASSLGRGETQYF
TRBJ1-4 | TRBV28 | NA | TRBD1 | TGTGCCAGCATCAGAGTCGGGACAGGGCTAAATGAAAAACTGTTTTTT | CASIRVGTGLNEKLFF
TRBJ2-7 | TRBV6-1 | NA | NA | TGTGCCAGCAGTGTCTCTGGGGTAGGAGGTGGAACCTACGAGCAGTACTTC | CASSVSGVGGGTYEQYF
TRBJ2-7 | TRBV7-9 | few | NA | TGTGCCAGCAGCTTCGGGCAGGGGGGTACCTACGAGCAGTACTTC | CASSFGQGGTYEQYF
TRBJ2-1 | TRBV9 | NA | TRBD2 | TGTGCCAGCAGCGTAGCGGGGGGATCCTACAATGAGCAGTTCTTC | CASSVAGGSYNEQFF
TRBJ2-7 | TRBV28 | once | NA | TGTGCCAGCACAGGGGCCTTGCCCTACGAGCAGTACTTC | CASTGALPYEQYF
TRBJ2-5 | TRBV9 | NA | TRBD2 | TGTGCCAGCAGCGTAGAAGGCGGGGGGGCCGCCCAGTACTTC | CASSVEGGGAAQYF
TRBJ1-4 | TRBV5-1 | NA | NA | TGCGCCAGCAGCAGTACAGGGACTAATGAAAAACTGTTTTTT | CASSSTGTNEKLFF
TRBJ2-1 | TRBV18 | NA | TRBD2 | TGTGCCAGCTCACCAGTTCCTAGCGGCTACAATGAGCAGTTCTTC | CASSPVPSGYNEQFF
TRBJ1-1 | TRBV7-8 | NA | TRBD1 | TGTGCCAGCGGTAAGGGGGCAGTGAACACTGAAGCTTTCTTT | CASGKGAVNTEAFF